The T cell receptor (beta chain) described here comes from a study of T cell responses to AZD1222 COVID-19 vaccine. Turning to the study itself: The study pooled second doses at about 4 or about 12 weeks. General study findings and limits: Sampling that yielded the repertoires occurred only after the peak T cell response. Seropositive status at baseline applied to only 5 or 6 AZD1222 recipients. In the spike-specific TCR repertoire, nearly half reportedly target unmutated variant regions.

This clone was recorded once. What it binds is unknown. Clones were sequenced by immunoSEQ multiplex PCR, and TCRdb holds only the in-frame ones, with some missing. The sample lists around 140,000 clones; more than 90% were seen once. This TCR was recovered from an adult in good health. Sequences were derived from peripheral blood, sampled on day 0 of AZD1222 vaccination.

The chain's CDR3 is CSVSGTEAFF. The CDR3 DNA follows: TGCAGCGTTTCAGGGACTGAAGCTTTCTTT. The V gene is TRBV29-1, the J gene TRBJ1-1; a possible D gene is TRBD1 (5 bases). Trimming stripped 5 bases from V and 5 bases from J, with 6 bases between. CDR1 SQVTM and CDR2 ANQGSEA come from the germline V gene. The CDR3 extends over 10 amino acids. The whole variable domain, filled in from reference TRBV29-1 and TRBJ1-1, reads SAVISQKPSRDICQRGTSLTIQCQVDSQVTMMFWYRQQPGQSLTLIATANQGSEATYESGFVIDKFPISRPNLTFSTLTVSNMSPEDSSIYLCSVSGTEAFFGQGTRLTVV.